What follows are 6 T cell receptor beta chains derived from one specimen sequenced in a study of CD8 T cells in ankylosing spondylitis. TCRdb ran MiXCR on the 5' RACE reads and lists one entry per CDR3 protein. Of around 53,000 distinct CDR3 sequences detected, 7.4% appear once; the ten largest clones hold around 8.5%. The source material was blood, either unsorted or a sorted T cell fraction (not recorded which). Every receptor here comes from a female donor with ankylosing spondylitis or in good health (not recorded which).

At least ten counts were recorded for this clonotype. The CDR3 DNA reads as TGCGCCAGCAGCTTACAAGGTGGAACAGCGAACACTGAAGCTTTCTTT. Translation gives CASSLQGGTANTEAFF. The chain has TRBV5-1 and TRBJ1-1; D gene uncertain. The germline V gene has CDR1 SGHRS and CDR2 YFSETQ. CDR3 size: 16 residues. The ends were cut back, 2 bases at V and 1 base at J, with 15 bases in the middle.

Many counts were recorded for this clonotype. The V and J genes are TRBV12-3 or TRBV12-4 and TRBJ2-5, with D hard to call. Deletions cut 8 bases from V and 5 bases from J, with 12 bases between. The CDR3 runs 12 residues. DNA for the CDR3: TGTGCCAGCCGGTGGGGTGGGGAGACCCAGTACTTC. Translation gives CASRWGGETQYF.

This clonotype was counted ten times or more. This chain joins TRBV29-1 and TRBJ1-3, with D perhaps matching TRBD1 (5 bases). The CDR3 is 14 residues long. Germline CDR1 and CDR2: SQVTM and ANQGSEA. The germline V and J ends were trimmed by 6 bases and 1 base, with 13 bases remaining between them. The DNA of the CDR3 is TGCAGCGTGGCCGGGACGGAGTCTGGAAACACCATATATTTT. The encoded protein is CSVAGTESGNTIYF. Filled out from reference TRBV29-1 and TRBJ1-3, the complete variable domain reads SAVISQKPSRDICQRGTSLTIQCQVDSQVTMMFWYRQQPGQSLTLIATANQGSEATYESGFVIDKFPISRPNLTFSTLTVSNMSPEDSSIYLCSVAGTESGNTIYFGEGSWLTVV.

This clonotype was seen ten or more times. V usage is TRBV7-2 and J usage is TRBJ2-4; the D call may be TRBD1 or TRBD2 (5 bases each). The CDR3 extends over 14 amino acids. Germline CDR1 reads SGHTA; CDR2 reads FQGNSA. V was trimmed by 5 bases and J by 1 base, leaving 9 bases between them. CDR3 in amino acids: CASSNRDAKNIQYF. As DNA, the CDR3 is TGTGCCAGCAGCAACCGGGACGCCAAAAACATTCAGTACTTC.

This clonotype was counted many times. The chain uses TRBV6-1 and TRBJ2-1; 10 bases line up with TRBD2. V gave up 7 bases and J gave up 0 bases; unmatched junction bases: 3. In germline, CDR1 is MNHNS, CDR2 SASEGT. The length of the CDR3 is 15 residues. The CDR3 DNA follows: TGTGCCAGCACAGCGGGGGGGGGCTCCTACAATGAGCAGTTCTTC. The encoded protein is CASTAGGGSYNEQFF.

This clonotype was picked up one time. J is TRBJ1-5 and V is TRBV7-2; D is ambiguous. The CDR3 is made up of 13 amino acids. CDR1 is SGHTA, CDR2 FQGNSA, per germline. Deletions cut 4 bases from V and 1 base from J, with 5 bases between. In DNA, the CDR3 is TGTGCCAGCAGCTCGACGAGCAATCAGCCCCAGCATTTT. Residues: CASSSTSNQPQHF.